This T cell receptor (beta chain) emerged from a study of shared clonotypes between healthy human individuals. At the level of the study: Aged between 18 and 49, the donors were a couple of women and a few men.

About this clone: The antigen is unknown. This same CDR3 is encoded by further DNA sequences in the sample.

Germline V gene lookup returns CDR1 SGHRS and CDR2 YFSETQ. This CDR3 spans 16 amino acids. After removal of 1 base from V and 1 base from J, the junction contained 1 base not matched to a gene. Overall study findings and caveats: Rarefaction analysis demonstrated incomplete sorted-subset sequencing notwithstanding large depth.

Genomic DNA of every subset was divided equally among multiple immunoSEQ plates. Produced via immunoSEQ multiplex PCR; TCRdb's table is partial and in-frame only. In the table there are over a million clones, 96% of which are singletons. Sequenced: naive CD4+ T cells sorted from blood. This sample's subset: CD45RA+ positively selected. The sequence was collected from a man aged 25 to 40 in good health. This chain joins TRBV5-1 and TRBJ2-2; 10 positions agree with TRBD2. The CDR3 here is CASSLLAGGNTGELFF. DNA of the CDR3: TGCGCCAGCAGCTTGTTAGCGGGAGGGAACACCGGGGAGCTGTTTTTT.